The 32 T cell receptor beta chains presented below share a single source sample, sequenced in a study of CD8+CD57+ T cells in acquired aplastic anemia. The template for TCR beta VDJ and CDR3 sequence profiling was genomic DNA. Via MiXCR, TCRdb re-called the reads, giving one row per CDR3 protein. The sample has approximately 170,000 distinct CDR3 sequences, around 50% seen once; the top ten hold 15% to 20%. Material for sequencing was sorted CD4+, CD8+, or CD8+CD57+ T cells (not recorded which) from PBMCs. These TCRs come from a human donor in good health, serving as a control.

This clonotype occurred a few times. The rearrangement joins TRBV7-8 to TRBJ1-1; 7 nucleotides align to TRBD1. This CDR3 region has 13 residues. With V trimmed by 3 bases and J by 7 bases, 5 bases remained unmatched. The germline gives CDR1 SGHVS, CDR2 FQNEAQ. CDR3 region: CASSLDRNGEAFF. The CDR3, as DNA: TGTGCCAGCAGCTTGGACAGGAATGGTGAAGCTTTCTTT. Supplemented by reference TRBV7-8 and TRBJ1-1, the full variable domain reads GAGVSQSPRYKVAKRGQDVALRCDPISGHVSLFWYQQALGQGPEFLTYFQNEAQLDKSGLPSDRFFAERPEGSVSTLKIQRTQQEDSAVYLCASSLDRNGEAFFGQGTRLTVV.

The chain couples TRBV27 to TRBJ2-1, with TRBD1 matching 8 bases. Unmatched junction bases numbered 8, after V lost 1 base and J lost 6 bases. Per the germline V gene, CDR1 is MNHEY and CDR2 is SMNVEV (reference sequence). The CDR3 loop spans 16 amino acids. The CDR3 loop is CASSLLSGGKVNEQFF. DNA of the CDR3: TGTGCCAGCAGTTTATTATCAGGGGGCAAGGTCAATGAGCAGTTCTTC.

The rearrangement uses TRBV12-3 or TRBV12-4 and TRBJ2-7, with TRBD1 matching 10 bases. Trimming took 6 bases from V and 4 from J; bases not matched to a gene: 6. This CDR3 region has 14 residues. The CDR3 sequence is CASRPDRGYYEQYF. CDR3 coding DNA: TGTGCCAGCAGGCCGGACAGGGGGTATTACGAGCAGTACTTC.

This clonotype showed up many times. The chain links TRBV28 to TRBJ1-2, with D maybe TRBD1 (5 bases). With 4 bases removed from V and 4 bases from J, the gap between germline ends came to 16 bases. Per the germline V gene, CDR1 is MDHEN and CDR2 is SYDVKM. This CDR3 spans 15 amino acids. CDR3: CASSSTGTPTYGYTF. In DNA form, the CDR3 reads TGTGCCAGCAGTTCAACCGGGACTCCTACCTATGGCTACACCTTC.

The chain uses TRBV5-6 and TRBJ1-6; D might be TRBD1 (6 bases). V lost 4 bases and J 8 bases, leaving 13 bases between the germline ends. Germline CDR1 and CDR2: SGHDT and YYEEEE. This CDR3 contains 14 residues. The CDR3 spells CASSRGGLDSPLHF. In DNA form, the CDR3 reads TGTGCCAGCAGCAGGGGGGGACTGGATTCACCCCTCCACTTT.

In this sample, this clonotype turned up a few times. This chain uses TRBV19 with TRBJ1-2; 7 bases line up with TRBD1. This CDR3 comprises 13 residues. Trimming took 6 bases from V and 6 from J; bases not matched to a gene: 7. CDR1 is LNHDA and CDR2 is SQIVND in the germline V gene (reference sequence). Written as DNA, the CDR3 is TGTGCCAGTAGGATACAGGGGACGGATGGCTACACCTTC. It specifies CASRIQGTDGYTF.

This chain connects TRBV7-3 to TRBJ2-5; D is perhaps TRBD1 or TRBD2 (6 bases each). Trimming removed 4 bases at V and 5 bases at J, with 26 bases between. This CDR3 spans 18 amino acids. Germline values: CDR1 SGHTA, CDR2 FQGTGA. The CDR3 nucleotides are TGTGCCAGCAGCTCTGGGGGCGGTACCGGGGGACCTCAGGAGACCCAGTACTTC. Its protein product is CASSSGGGTGGPQETQYF.

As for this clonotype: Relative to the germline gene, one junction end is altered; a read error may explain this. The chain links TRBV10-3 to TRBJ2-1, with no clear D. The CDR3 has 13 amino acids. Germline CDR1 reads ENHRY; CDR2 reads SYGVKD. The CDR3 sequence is CAISDNSYNVQFF. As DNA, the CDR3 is TGTGCCATCAGTGACAACTCCTACAATGTGCAGTTCTTC.

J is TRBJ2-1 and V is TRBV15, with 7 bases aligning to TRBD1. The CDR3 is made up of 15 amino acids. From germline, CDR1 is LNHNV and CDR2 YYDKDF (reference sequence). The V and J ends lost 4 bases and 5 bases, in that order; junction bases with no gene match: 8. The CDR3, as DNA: TGTGCCACCAGCACGTTCGGGACAGAACACAATGAGCAGTTCTTC. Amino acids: CATSTFGTEHNEQFF.

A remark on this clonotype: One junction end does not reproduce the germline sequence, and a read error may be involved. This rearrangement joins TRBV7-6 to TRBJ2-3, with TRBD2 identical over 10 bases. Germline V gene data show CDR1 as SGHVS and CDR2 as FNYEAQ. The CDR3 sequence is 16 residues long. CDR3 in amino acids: CASSLSGGASTDTQYF. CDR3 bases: TGTGCTAGCAGCCTCAGCGGGGGGGCGAGCACAGATACGCAGTATTTT.

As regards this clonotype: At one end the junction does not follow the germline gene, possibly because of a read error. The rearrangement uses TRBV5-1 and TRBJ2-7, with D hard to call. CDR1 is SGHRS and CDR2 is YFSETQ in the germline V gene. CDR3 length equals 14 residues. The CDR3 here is CASSVAGRSYEQYF. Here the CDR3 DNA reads TGTGCCAGCAGCGTAGCAGGCAGGTCCTACGAGCAGTACTTC.

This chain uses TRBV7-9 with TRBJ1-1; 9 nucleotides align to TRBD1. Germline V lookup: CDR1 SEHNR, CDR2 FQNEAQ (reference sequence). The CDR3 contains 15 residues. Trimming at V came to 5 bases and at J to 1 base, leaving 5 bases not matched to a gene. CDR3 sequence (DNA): TGTGCCAGCAGCGCCCGGGACAGGGAGAACACTGAAGCTTTCTTT. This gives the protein CASSARDRENTEAFF.

CDR3 residues: CSASQTGSLGNTIYF. In DNA form, the CDR3 reads TGCAGTGCCAGCCAGACAGGGTCTTTGGGAAACACCATATATTTT. The rearrangement uses TRBV20-1 and TRBJ1-3; 7 nucleotides agree with TRBD1. The CDR3 is 15 residues long. CDR1 and CDR2 (germline): DFQATT, SNEGSKA (reference sequence). After removal of 6 bases from V and 4 bases from J, the junction contained 12 bases not matched to a gene.

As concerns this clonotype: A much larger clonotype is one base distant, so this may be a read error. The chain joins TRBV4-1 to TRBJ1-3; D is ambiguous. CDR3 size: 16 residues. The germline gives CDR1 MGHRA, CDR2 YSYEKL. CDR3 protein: CASSQDRRSSGDTIYF. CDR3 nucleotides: TGCGCCAGCAGCCAGGATCGACGGAGCTCTGGAGACACCATATATTTT.

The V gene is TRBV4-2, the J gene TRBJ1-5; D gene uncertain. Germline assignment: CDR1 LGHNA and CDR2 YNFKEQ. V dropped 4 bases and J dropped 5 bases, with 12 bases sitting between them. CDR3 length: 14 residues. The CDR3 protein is CASSPRIGDQPQHF. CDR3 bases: TGTGCCAGCAGCCCTCGCATCGGGGATCAGCCCCAGCATTTT.

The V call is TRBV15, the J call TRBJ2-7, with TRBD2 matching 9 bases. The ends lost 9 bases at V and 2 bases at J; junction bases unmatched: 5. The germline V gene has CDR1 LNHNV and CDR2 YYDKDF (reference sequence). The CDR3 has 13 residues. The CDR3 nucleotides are TGTGCCACGCGAGCGGGGGGCACCTACGAGCAGTACTTC. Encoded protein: CATRAGGTYEQYF.

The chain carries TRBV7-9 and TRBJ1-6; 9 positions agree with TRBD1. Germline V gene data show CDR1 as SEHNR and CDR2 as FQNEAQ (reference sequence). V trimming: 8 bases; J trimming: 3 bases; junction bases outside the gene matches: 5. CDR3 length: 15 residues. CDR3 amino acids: CASSGGQGYNSPLHF. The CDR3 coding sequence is TGTGCCAGCTCGGGGGGACAGGGCTATAATTCACCCCTCCACTTT.

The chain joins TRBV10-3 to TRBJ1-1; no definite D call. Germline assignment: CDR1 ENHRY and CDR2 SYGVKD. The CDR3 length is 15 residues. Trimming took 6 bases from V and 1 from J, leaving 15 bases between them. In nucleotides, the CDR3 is TGTGCCATCAGCCCGCAACTTACAGAGAACACTGAAGCTTTCTTT. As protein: CAISPQLTENTEAFF.

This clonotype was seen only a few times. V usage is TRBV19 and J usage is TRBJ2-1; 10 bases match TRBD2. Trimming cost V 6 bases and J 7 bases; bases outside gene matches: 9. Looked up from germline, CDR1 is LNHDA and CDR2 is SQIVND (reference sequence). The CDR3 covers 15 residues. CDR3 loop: CASSPAGGLSNEQFF. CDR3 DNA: TGTGCCAGTAGCCCAGCGGGAGGGCTAAGTAATGAGCAGTTCTTC. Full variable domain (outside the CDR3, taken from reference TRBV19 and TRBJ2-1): DGGITQSPKYLFRKEGQNVTLSCEQNLNHDAMYWYRQDPGQGLRLIYYSQIVNDFQKGDIAEGYSVSREKKESFPLTVTSAQKNPTAFYLCASSPAGGLSNEQFFGPGTRLTVL.

In DNA form, the CDR3 reads TGCAGCGTTGGCAGGGGACAGTCCTACGAGCAGTACTTC. Amino acid sequence: CSVGRGQSYEQYF. The chain has TRBV29-1 and TRBJ2-7; 7 nucleotides match TRBD1. J lost 1 base, V lost 4 bases, and 4 bases had no gene match. The CDR3 totals 13 residues. CDR1 and CDR2 from the germline V gene are SQVTM and ANQGSEA.

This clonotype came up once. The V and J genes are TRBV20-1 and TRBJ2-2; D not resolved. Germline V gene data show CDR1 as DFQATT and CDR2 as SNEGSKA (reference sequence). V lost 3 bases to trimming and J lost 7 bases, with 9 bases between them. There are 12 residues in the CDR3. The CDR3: CSARTSRGELFF. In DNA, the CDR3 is TGCAGTGCTAGGACCAGCCGCGGGGAGCTGTTTTTT.

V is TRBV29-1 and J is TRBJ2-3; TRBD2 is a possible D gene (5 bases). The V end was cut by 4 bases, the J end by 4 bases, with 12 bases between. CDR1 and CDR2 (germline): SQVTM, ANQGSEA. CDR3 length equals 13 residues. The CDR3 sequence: CSVVGDQSDTQYF. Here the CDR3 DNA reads TGCAGCGTTGTGGGAGATCAATCAGATACGCAGTATTTT.

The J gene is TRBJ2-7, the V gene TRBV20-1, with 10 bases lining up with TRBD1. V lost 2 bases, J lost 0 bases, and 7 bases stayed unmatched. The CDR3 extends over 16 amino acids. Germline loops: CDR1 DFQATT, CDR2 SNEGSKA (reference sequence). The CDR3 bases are TGCAGTGCTAGACCCACCGGGACAGGGGTCTCCTACGAGCAGTACTTC. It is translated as CSARPTGTGVSYEQYF.

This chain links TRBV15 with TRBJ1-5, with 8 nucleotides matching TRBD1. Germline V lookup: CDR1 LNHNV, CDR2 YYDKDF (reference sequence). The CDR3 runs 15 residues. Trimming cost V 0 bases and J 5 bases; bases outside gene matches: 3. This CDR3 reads CATSRDPGGHQPQHF. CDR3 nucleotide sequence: TGTGCCACCAGCAGAGATCCAGGGGGCCATCAGCCCCAGCATTTT.

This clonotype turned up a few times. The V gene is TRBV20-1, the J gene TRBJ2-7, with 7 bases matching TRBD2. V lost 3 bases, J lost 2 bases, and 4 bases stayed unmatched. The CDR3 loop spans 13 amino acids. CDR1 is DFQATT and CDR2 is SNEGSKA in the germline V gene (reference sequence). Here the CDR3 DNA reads TGCAGTGCTAGTCCTAGCGGAGCCTACGAGCAGTACTTC. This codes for CSASPSGAYEQYF.

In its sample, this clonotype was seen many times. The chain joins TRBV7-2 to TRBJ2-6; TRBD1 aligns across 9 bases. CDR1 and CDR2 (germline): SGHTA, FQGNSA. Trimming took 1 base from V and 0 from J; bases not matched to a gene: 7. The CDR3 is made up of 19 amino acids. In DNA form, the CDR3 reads TGTGCCAGCAGCTTAGGAGGGACAGGGAAACCCTCTGGGGCCAACGTCCTGACTTTC. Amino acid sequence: CASSLGGTGKPSGANVLTF.

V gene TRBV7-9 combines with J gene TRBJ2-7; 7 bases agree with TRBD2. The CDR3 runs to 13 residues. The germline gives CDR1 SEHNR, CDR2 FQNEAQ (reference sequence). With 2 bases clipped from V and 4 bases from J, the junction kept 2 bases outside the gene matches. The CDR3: CASSLMGGYEQYF. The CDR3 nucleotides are TGTGCCAGCAGCTTAATGGGAGGGTACGAGCAGTACTTC. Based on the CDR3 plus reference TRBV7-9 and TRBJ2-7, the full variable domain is DTGVSQNPRHKITKRGQNVTFRCDPISEHNRLYWYRQTLGQGPEFLTYFQNEAQLEKSRLLSDRFSAERPKGSFSTLEIQRTEQGDSAMYLCASSLMGGYEQYFGPGTRLTVT.

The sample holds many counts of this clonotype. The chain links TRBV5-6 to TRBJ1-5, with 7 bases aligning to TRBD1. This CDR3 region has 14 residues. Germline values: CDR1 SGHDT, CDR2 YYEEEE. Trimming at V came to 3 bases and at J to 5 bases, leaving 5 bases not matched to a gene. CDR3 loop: CASSSGTAYQPQHF. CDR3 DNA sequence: TGTGCCAGCAGCTCCGGGACAGCTTATCAGCCCCAGCATTTT.

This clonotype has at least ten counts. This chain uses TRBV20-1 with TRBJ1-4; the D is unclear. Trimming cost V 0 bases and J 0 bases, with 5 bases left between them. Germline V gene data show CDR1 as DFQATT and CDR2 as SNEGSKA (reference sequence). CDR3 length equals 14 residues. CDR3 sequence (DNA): TGCAGTGCTAGAGAGCTTACAACTAATGAAAAACTGTTTTTT. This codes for CSARELTTNEKLFF.

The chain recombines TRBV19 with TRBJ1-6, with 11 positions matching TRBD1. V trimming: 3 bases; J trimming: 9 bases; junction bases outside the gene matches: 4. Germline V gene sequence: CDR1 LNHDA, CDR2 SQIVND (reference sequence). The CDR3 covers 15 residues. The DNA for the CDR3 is TGTGCCAGTAGTATTCATGGGACAGGGGGTTCACCCCTCCACTTT. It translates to CASSIHGTGGSPLHF. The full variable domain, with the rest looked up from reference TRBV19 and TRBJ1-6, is DGGITQSPKYLFRKEGQNVTLSCEQNLNHDAMYWYRQDPGQGLRLIYYSQIVNDFQKGDIAEGYSVSREKKESFPLTVTSAQKNPTAFYLCASSIHGTGGSPLHFGNGTRLTVT.

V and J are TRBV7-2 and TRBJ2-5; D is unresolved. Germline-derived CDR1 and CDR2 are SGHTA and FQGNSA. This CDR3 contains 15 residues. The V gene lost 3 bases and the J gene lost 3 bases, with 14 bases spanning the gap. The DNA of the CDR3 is TGTGCCAGCAGCTTTCGGGCAGGTGCGGAAGAGACCCAGTACTTC. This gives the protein CASSFRAGAEETQYF. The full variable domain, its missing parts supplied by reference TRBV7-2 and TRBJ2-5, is GAGVSQSPSNKVTEKGKDVELRCDPISGHTALYWYRQSLGQGLEFLIYFQGNSAPDKSGLPSDRFSAERTGGSVSTLTIQRTQQEDSAVYLCASSFRAGAEETQYFGPGTRLLVL.

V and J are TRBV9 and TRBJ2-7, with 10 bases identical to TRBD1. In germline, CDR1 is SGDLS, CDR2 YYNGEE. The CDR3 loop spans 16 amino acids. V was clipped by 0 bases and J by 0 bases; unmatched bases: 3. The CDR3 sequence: CASSVAGTGVSYEQYF. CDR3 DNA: TGTGCCAGCAGCGTAGCCGGGACAGGGGTCTCCTACGAGCAGTACTTC.